Listed here is a single TCR beta chain. This specimen belongs to a study of shared clonotypes between healthy human individuals. Study in general: Contributing individuals were a couple of females and three males aged 18 to 49.

CDR1 and CDR2 (germline): PRHDT, FYEKMQ (reference sequence). This CDR3 is built from 14 residues. V lost 1 base and J 2 bases, leaving 9 bases between the germline ends. The data were produced by immunoSEQ multiplex PCR, yet TCRdb's version contains in-frame clones alone and is incomplete. Found here are fewer than 600,000 clones, 60% to 80% of them singletons; the top ten hold 9.5% to 15%. The donors, all of them Caucasian adults, lived in Nashville, Tennessee. The source material was PBMCs. The chain employs TRBV13 and TRBJ2-7; no reliable D call. The receptor comes from a woman aged 35 to 49 in good health. Some clones in this sample may be carry-over from other donors' samples. The CDR3 sequence: CASSLVPITYEQYF. DNA for the CDR3: TGTGCCAGCAGCTTAGTTCCCATCACCTACGAGCAGTACTTC. The full variable domain, in which reference TRBV13 and TRBJ2-7 provide the parts outside the CDR3, is AAGVIQSPRHLIKEKRETATLKCYPIPRHDTVYWYQQGPGQDPQFLISFYEKMQSDKGSIPDRFSAQQFSDYHSELNMSSLELGDSALYFCASSLVPITYEQYFGPGTRLTVT.